A single sample gave rise to the 9 T cell receptor beta chains below, sequenced in a study of beta chain features in type 1 diabetes. General observations from the study: Among patients with Type 1 diabetes, TCRB CDR3s were moderately but significantly shorter in every one of the four CD4+ subsets.

Investigators reverse transcribed all isolated RNA, so they sequenced expressed TCRB transcripts. TCRdb's table, derived via immunoSEQ multiplex PCR, lists solely in-frame clones and lacks some. Of 120,000 or so clones listed, roughly 17% are singletons. These receptors' antigens are unknown. The sample consisted of central memory CD4+ T cells from blood. Receptor source: a man between 18 and 35 years old with type 1 diabetes.

The gene calls are TRBV30 and TRBJ1-2; D gene unclear. Looked up from germline, CDR1 is GTSNPN and CDR2 is SVGIG (reference sequence). Trimming took 4 bases from V and 4 from J, leaving 10 bases between them. This CDR3 has 12 residues. In DNA form, the CDR3 reads TGTGCCTGGATCAAAGACCGCTATGGCTACACCTTC. It codes for CAWIKDRYGYTF.

The V and J genes are TRBV29-1 and TRBJ1-1, with 7 bases fitting TRBD1. Germline CDR1 SQVTM, CDR2 ANQGSEA. Trimming removed 6 bases from V and 4 bases from J; junction bases left unmatched: 8. The CDR3 runs 13 residues. The CDR3 here is CSVIKSGGTEAFF. The DNA of the CDR3 is TGCAGCGTCATAAAATCAGGGGGCACTGAAGCTTTCTTT.

This clone occurred many times. The genes are TRBV29-1 and TRBJ2-6; D not certain. CDR1 SQVTM and CDR2 ANQGSEA come from the germline V gene. The germline V and J ends were trimmed by 4 bases and 4 bases, with 17 bases remaining between them. The CDR3 is 16 amino acids. The CDR3 DNA reads as TGCAGCGTTGTAGACTCCCCGTTTACCGGGGCCAACGTCCTGACTTTC. Protein product: CSVVDSPFTGANVLTF.

V is TRBV27 and J is TRBJ1-3; D call uncertain. CDR1 and CDR2 from the germline V gene are MNHEY and SMNVEV (reference sequence). This CDR3 has 13 residues. Trimming took 3 bases from V and 2 from J, leaving 5 bases between them. Written as DNA, the CDR3 is TGTGCCAGCAGTTTGGACGCTGGAAACACCATATATTTT. It is translated as CASSLDAGNTIYF.

A few counts support this clone. The chain uses TRBV14 and TRBJ2-3; 8 nucleotides agree with TRBD2. Per germline, CDR1 SGHDN and CDR2 FVKESK. CDR3 size: 16 residues. V gave up 0 bases and J gave up 0 bases; unmatched junction bases: 2. This CDR3 reads CASSQERGGSTDTQYF. CDR3 in DNA: TGTGCCAGCAGCCAAGAACGGGGGGGTAGCACAGATACGCAGTATTTT.

This clone turned up a few times. This chain connects TRBV11-2 to TRBJ2-5; 9 nucleotides align to TRBD1. The CDR3 has 14 residues. From germline, CDR1 is SGHAT and CDR2 FQNNGV. The V gene end was trimmed by 3 bases and the J gene end by 2 bases; junction bases not matched to a gene: 1. DNA of the CDR3: TGTGCCAGCAGCTTTGGACAGGGGCAAGAGACCCAGTACTTC. Translation: CASSFGQGQETQYF.

This clone occurred a few times. This chain links TRBV5-6 with TRBJ1-2, with TRBD1 matching 8 bases. V trimming: 0 bases; J trimming: 3 bases; junction bases outside the gene matches: 1. CDR1 and CDR2 from the germline V gene are SGHDT and YYEEEE. There are 14 residues in the CDR3. The CDR3 DNA sequence: TGTGCCAGCAGCTTGGGGACAGGGTACTATGGCTACACCTTC. Encoded protein: CASSLGTGYYGYTF.

The chain has TRBV11-2 and TRBJ2-3; D may correspond to TRBD1 or TRBD2 (5 bases each). Germline CDR1 is SGHAT and CDR2 is FQNNGV. Between the trimmed V and J ends, which lost 5 bases and 0 bases, there was a span of 15 bases. The CDR3 is 16 residues long. This chain's CDR3 is CASSPGLGQSTDTQYF. CDR3 DNA: TGTGCCAGCAGCCCCGGACTGGGGCAAAGCACAGATACGCAGTATTTT.

The table lists this clone with many counts. This chain uses TRBV29-1 with TRBJ2-5; weak D call: TRBD2 (5 bases). Trimming removed 4 bases at V and 8 bases at J, with 8 bases between. The CDR3 has 10 amino acids. CDR1 is SQVTM and CDR2 is ANQGSEA in the germline V gene. The CDR3 bases are TGCAGCGTTGGCGAGGGTACCCAGTACTTC. Translating gives CSVGEGTQYF.